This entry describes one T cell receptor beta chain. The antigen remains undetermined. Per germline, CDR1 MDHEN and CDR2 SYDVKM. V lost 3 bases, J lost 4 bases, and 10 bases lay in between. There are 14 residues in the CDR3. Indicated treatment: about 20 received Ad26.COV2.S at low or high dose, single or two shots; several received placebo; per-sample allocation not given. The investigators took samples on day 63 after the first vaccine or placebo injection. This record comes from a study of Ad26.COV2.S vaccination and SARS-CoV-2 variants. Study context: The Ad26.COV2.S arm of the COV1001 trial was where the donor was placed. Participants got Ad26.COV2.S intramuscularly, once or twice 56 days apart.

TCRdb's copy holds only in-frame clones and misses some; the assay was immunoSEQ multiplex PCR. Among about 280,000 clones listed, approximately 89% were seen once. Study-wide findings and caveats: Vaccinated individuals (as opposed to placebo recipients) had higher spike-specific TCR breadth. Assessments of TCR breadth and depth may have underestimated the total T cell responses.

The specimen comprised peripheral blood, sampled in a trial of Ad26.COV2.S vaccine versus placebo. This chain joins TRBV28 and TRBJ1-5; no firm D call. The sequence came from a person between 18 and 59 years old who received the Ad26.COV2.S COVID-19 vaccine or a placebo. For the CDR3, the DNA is TGTGCCAGCAGTTTTCTTACAGCAAATCAGCCCCAGCATTTT. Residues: CASSFLTANQPQHF.